This T cell receptor beta chain stems from a study of blood T cell repertoires in COVID-19. V was pared by 3 bases and J by 2 bases, with 12 bases between. This CDR3 contains 14 residues. CDR1 and CDR2 (germline): SQVTM, ANQGSEA. Per the original methods: How many nucleated cells were present was estimated from reference gene primer amplification. Produced via immunoSEQ multiplex PCR; TCRdb's table is partial and in-frame only. Clone size and V and J calls were adopted from that table, with D and trimming inferred from the DNA. The table lists about 240,000 clones, roughly four fifths of them singletons.

The chain is built from TRBV29-1 and TRBJ2-3, with D possibly being TRBD2 (5 bases). The receptor was derived from an older woman with acute or convalescent COVID-19. The sample consisted of peripheral blood. CDR3 DNA sequence: TGCAGCGTTGAGGAAGGACTGCCCACAGATACGCAGTATTTT. Encoded protein: CSVEEGLPTDTQYF.